This T cell receptor beta chain was found in a study of cytomegalovirus exposure and HLA in healthy donors. For this clone: Its specificity is unknown.

Per the germline V gene, CDR1 is MGHRA and CDR2 is YSYEKL. V gave up 3 bases and J gave up 6 bases, with 14 bases separating them. This CDR3 is built from 15 residues. General study results and limits: Some TCR beta chains (roughly 160 of them) were listed as cytomegalovirus-associated. Later, an analysis found that TCR clusters from the first cohort tended to co-occur in the 90 to 150 validation repertoires. Rare sequences made up most TCRs, while some public TCRs were found in many donors.

Only in-frame clones appear in the TCRdb table, and some are missing; sequencing was by immunoSEQ multiplex PCR. The sample yields some 240,000 clones, around 78% seen once. The chain combines TRBV4-1 with TRBJ2-2; possibly TRBD2 for D (6 bases). Source material: PBMCs. The TCR sequence derives from a woman aged 18 to 35 in good health and CMV-seronegative. This CDR3 is CASSHPGTPAGELFF. DNA for the CDR3: TGCGCCAGCAGCCATCCCGGGACTCCGGCCGGGGAGCTGTTTTTT.